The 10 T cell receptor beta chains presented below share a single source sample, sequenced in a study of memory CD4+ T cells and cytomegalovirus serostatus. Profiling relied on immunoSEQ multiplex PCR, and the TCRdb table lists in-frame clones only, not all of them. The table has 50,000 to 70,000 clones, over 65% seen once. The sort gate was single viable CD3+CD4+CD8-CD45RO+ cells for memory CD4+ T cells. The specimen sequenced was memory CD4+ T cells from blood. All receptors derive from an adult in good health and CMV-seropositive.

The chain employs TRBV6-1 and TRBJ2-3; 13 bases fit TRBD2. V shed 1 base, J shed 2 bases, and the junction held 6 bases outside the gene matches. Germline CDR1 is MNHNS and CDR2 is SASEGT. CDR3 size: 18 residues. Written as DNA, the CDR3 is TGTGCCAGCAGTGAAGGACCGACTAGCGGGAGGATCACAGATACGCAGTATTTT. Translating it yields CASSEGPTSGRITDTQYF.

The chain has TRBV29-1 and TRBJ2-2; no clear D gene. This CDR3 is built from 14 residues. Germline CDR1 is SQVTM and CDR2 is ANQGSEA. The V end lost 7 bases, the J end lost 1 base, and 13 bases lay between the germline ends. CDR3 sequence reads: CSARTTRNTGELFF. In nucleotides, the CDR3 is TGCAGCGCCCGGACCACCCGGAACACCGGGGAGCTGTTTTTT.

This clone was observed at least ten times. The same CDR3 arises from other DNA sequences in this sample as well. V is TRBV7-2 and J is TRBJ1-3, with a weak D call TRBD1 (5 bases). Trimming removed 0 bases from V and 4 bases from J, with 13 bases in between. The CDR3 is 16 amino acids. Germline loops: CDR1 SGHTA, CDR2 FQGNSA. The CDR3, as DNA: TGTGCCAGCAGCTTAGCTGGGCAGGGAACAGGAAACACCATATATTTT. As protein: CASSLAGQGTGNTIYF.

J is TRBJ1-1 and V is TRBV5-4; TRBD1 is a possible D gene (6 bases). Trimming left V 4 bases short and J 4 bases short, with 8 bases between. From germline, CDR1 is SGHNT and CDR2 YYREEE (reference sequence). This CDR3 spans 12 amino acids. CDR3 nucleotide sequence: TGTGCCAGCAGCCCACAGGGCACTGAAGCTTTCTTT. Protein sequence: CASSPQGTEAFF.

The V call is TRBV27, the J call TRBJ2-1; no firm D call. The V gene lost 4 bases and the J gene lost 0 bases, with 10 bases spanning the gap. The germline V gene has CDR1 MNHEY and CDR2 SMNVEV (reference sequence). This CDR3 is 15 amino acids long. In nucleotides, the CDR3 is TGTGCCAGCAGTTCATACGGTAGCTCCTACAATGAGCAGTTCTTC. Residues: CASSSYGSSYNEQFF.

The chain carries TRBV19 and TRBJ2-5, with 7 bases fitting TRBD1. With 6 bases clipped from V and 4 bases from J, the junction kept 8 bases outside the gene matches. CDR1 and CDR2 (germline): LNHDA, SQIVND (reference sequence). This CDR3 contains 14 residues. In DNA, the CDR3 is TGTGCCAGTAGCGTAGACAGGGATGTAGAGACCCAGTACTTC. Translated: CASSVDRDVETQYF.

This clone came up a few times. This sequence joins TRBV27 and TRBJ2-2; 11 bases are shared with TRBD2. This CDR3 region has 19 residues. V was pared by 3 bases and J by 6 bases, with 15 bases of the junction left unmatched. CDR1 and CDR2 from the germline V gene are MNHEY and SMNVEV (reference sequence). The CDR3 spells CASSFARQGGTSGPGELFF. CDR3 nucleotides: TGTGCCAGCAGTTTTGCAAGACAGGGGGGGACTAGCGGTCCCGGGGAGCTGTTTTTT.

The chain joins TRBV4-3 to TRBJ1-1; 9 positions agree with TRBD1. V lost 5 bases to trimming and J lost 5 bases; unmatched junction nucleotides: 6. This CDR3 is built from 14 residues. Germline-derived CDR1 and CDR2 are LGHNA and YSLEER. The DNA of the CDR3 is TGCGCCAGCAGCAAGGACAGGGGAATAACTGAAGCTTTCTTT. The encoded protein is CASSKDRGITEAFF.

CDR3 sequence (DNA): TGTGCCAGCGCCGGGACGGGGAACTACGAGCAGTACTTC. It encodes CASAGTGNYEQYF. The chain links TRBV6-1 to TRBJ2-7; D is possibly TRBD1 or TRBD2 (5 bases each). There are 13 residues in the CDR3. V was trimmed by 8 bases and J by 3 bases, leaving 14 bases between them. The germline CDR1 and CDR2 sequences are MNHNS and SASEGT.

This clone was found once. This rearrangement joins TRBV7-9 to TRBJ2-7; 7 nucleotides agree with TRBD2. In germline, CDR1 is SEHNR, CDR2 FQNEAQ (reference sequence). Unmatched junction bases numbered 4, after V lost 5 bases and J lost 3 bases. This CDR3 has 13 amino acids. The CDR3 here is CASSQGLGYEQYV. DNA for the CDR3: TGTGCCAGCAGCCAAGGACTAGGCTACGAGCAGTACGTC.